The entry below gives a single T cell receptor (beta chain) sequence along with its context. These data come from a study of radiotherapy plus CTLA-4 blockade in lung cancer. Germline V lookup: CDR1 SGHDT, CDR2 YYEEEE. The CDR3 extends over 14 amino acids. V was shortened by 4 bases and J by 0 bases, with 10 bases between the two germline ends. Libraries were prepared by immunoSEQ multiplex PCR; TCRdb keeps only in-frame clonotypes and omits some of them. This table has about 45,000 clones, 65% to 85% appearing once. This TCR was sampled from a human donor with non-small cell lung cancer who had stable disease on radiotherapy plus ipilimumab. This chain uses TRBV5-6 with TRBJ1-1; no clear D. Sample: peripheral blood, taken from a patient treated with radiotherapy plus ipilimumab. The CDR3 is CASSKQQLNTEAFF. DNA for the CDR3: TGTGCCAGCAGCAAACAGCAACTGAACACTGAAGCTTTCTTT.